The 5 T cell receptor beta chains below all came from one sample that was sequenced in a study of PD-1 blockade in classical Hodgkin lymphoma. As for time point: cycle 4 day 1 (C4D1), after less than 7 weeks of nivolumab. Every patient had relapsed following autologous stem cell transplantation, and cohorts differed in brentuximab vedotin exposure. CD4+ T cells were purified from thawed PBMCs by negative selection. Some clones are missing from TCRdb's copy, which holds only in-frame ones; the method was immunoSEQ multiplex PCR. The sample has 30,000 to 40,000 clones, 80% to 95% seen once. The input for sequencing was CD4+ T cells from blood, taken before the fourth cycle of nivolumab. These receptor sequences come from a human donor with classical Hodgkin lymphoma.

The chain couples TRBV5-6 to TRBJ1-5; D might be TRBD1 (6 bases). CDR1 and CDR2 (germline): SGHDT, YYEEEE. With 2 bases removed from V and 4 bases from J, the gap between germline ends came to 16 bases. This CDR3 is 16 amino acids long. DNA for the CDR3: TGTGCCAGCAGCTTTATGACAGGTGTCCCTAATCAGCCCCAGCATTTT. It translates to CASSFMTGVPNQPQHF.

The V gene is TRBV19, the J gene TRBJ1-2, with 9 bases that match TRBD1. Germline loops: CDR1 LNHDA, CDR2 SQIVND (reference sequence). With V trimmed by 7 bases and J by 5 bases, 5 bases remained unmatched. The length of the CDR3 is 13 residues. CDR3 DNA: TGTGCCAGTAACCGGGACAGGGCGTATGGCTACACCTTC. Amino acids: CASNRDRAYGYTF.

This rearrangement joins TRBV7-9 to TRBJ2-5; 7 bases fit TRBD1. CDR1 and CDR2 (germline): SEHNR, FQNEAQ (reference sequence). The length of the CDR3 is 16 residues. V lost 1 base and J lost 5; bases outside the gene matches: 10. The CDR3 sequence: CASSLDVGRGWETQYF. The DNA for the CDR3 is TGTGCCAGCAGCTTAGATGTTGGCAGGGGGTGGGAGACCCAGTACTTC.

V gene TRBV7-2 combines with J gene TRBJ2-3; 8 bases are a match to TRBD2. V lost 7 bases to trimming and J lost 1 base; unmatched junction nucleotides: 13. The CDR3 covers 17 residues. In germline, CDR1 is SGHTA, CDR2 FQGNSA. This CDR3 is CASIPLPSSGRTDTQYF. In DNA form, the CDR3 reads TGTGCCAGCATTCCCCTACCTTCTAGCGGGCGCACAGATACGCAGTATTTT.

This clone is a singleton in its sample. The V and J genes are TRBV19 and TRBJ1-5; TRBD1 aligns across 7 bases. Per the germline V gene, CDR1 is LNHDA and CDR2 is SQIVND (reference sequence). The CDR3 has 15 residues. V lost 4 bases, J lost 6 bases, and 9 bases stayed unmatched. The DNA of the CDR3 is TGTGCCAGTAGTAACTACAGGGGTAGAGGTCAGCCCCAGCATTTT. Translated: CASSNYRGRGQPQHF.